A selection of T cell receptor beta chains follows, all from one sample in a study of blood T cell repertoires in COVID-19. Produced via immunoSEQ multiplex PCR; TCRdb's table is partial and in-frame only. The data hold about 420,000 clones, with roughly 89% observed a single time. Material: peripheral blood. The receptors stem from a man aged 18 to 30 with COVID-19, enrolled during active disease. CDR3s include the opening cysteine and the closing phenylalanine or tryptophan. D genes are given only for firm matches. Clone sizes are given selectively: once, few, many, or a class where the clone is expanded.

J: TRBJ2-2
size: NA
D: TRBD2
V: TRBV7-3
CDR3: CASSPLAGNSGELFF
DNA: TGTGCCAGCAGCCCCCTAGCGGGAAATTCCGGGGAGCTGTTTTTT

J: TRBJ2-1
size: NA
D: TRBD2
V: TRBV4-1
CDR3: CASSQVGRGSYNEQFF
DNA: TGCGCCAGCAGCCAAGTGGGGCGCGGGAGCTACAATGAGCAGTTCTTC

J: TRBJ2-1
size: once
D: TRBD2
V: TRBV19
CDR3: CASSVPGLAAGEQFF
DNA: TGTGCCAGTAGTGTCCCGGGACTAGCGGCTGGTGAGCAGTTCTTC

J: TRBJ2-7
size: NA
D: NA
V: TRBV3-1/TRBV3-2
CDR3: CASSQGAQFSYEQYF
DNA: TGTGCCAGCAGCCAAGGGGCACAGTTCTCCTACGAGCAGTACTTC

J: TRBJ1-3
size: NA
D: NA
V: TRBV6-1
CDR3: CASSEGHSGNTIYF
DNA: TGTGCCAGCAGTGAAGGTCATTCTGGAAACACCATATATTTT

J: TRBJ2-1
size: NA
D: TRBD2
V: TRBV13
CDR3: CASSLGLAGTNNEQFF
DNA: TGTGCCAGCAGCTTAGGACTAGCGGGCACGAACAATGAGCAGTTCTTC

J: TRBJ1-6
size: NA
D: NA
V: TRBV2
CDR3: CASSDLAVSPLHF
DNA: TGTGCCAGCAGTGATTTGGCAGTATCACCCCTCCACTTT

J: TRBJ2-7
size: NA
D: NA
V: TRBV29-1
CDR3: CSGQESTYEQYF
DNA: TGCAGCGGACAGGAGTCGACCTACGAGCAGTACTTC

J: TRBJ1-2
size: NA
D: NA
V: TRBV12-3/TRBV12-4
CDR3: CASSLNGYGYTF
DNA: TGTGCCAGCAGTTTAAACGGCTATGGCTACACCTTC

J: TRBJ2-1
size: NA
D: TRBD2
V: TRBV30
CDR3: CAWSVLGLEDEQFF
DNA: TGTGCCTGGAGTGTACTGGGACTAGAGGATGAGCAGTTCTTC

J: TRBJ2-3
size: NA
D: NA
V: TRBV2
CDR3: CASSDLVDTQYF
DNA: TGTGCCAGCAGTGATCTAGTAGATACGCAGTATTTT

J: TRBJ2-6
size: once
D: NA
V: TRBV6-5
CDR3: CASRLRESGANVLTF
DNA: TGTGCCAGCAGGCTCCGGGAGTCAGGGGCCAACGTCCTGACTTTC

J: TRBJ2-3
size: NA
D: TRBD1
V: TRBV15
CDR3: CATSRVGRQGIDTQYF
DNA: TGTGCCACCAGCAGAGTTGGGAGACAGGGTATAGATACGCAGTATTTT

J: TRBJ2-2
size: few
D: NA
V: TRBV10-3
CDR3: CALRDSKNTGELFF
DNA: TGTGCCCTTCGGGACTCTAAGAACACCGGGGAGCTGTTTTTT

J: TRBJ1-1
size: NA
D: TRBD1
V: TRBV6-5
CDR3: CASSLDRTNTEAFF
DNA: TGTGCCAGCAGTTTGGACAGGACGAACACTGAAGCTTTCTTT

J: TRBJ2-2
size: few
D: TRBD1
V: TRBV19
CDR3: CASSLAGTGGTGELFF
DNA: TGTGCCAGTAGTCTCGCCGGGACAGGAGGCACCGGGGAGCTGTTTTTT

J: TRBJ2-3
size: NA
D: TRBD2
V: TRBV10-3
CDR3: CAIKAGGPADTQYF
DNA: TGTGCCATCAAGGCGGGAGGGCCCGCAGATACGCAGTATTTT

J: TRBJ2-1
size: NA
D: TRBD2
V: TRBV7-2
CDR3: CASSFPSGRGYNEQFF
DNA: TGTGCCAGCAGCTTCCCTAGCGGGAGGGGCTACAATGAGCAGTTCTTC

J: TRBJ1-2
size: NA
D: NA
V: TRBV11-2
CDR3: CASSLAVGGNYGYTF
DNA: TGTGCCAGCAGCTTAGCGGTTGGCGGCAACTATGGCTACACCTTC

J: TRBJ2-1
size: NA
D: NA
V: TRBV11-2
CDR3: CASSHSWNNEQFF
DNA: TGTGCCAGCAGCCATAGCTGGAACAATGAGCAGTTCTTC

J: TRBJ2-1
size: NA
D: TRBD1
V: TRBV7-2
CDR3: CASSSWTGAYNEQFF
DNA: TGTGCCAGCAGCTCTTGGACAGGGGCCTACAATGAGCAGTTCTTC

J: TRBJ2-1
size: NA
D: TRBD1
V: TRBV5-4
CDR3: CASSAGTGGGNEQFF
DNA: TGTGCCAGCAGCGCCGGGACAGGGGGAGGCAATGAGCAGTTCTTC

J: TRBJ2-1
size: NA
D: TRBD2
V: TRBV19
CDR3: CASSIRTRSSYNEQFF
DNA: TGTGCCAGTAGTATACGGACTAGGAGCTCCTACAATGAGCAGTTCTTC

J: TRBJ1-6
size: NA
D: NA
V: TRBV30
CDR3: CAWSGIPAASYNSPLHF
DNA: TGTGCCTGGAGCGGGATTCCGGCTGCCTCCTATAATTCACCCCTCCACTTT

J: TRBJ1-2
size: NA
D: NA
V: TRBV14
CDR3: CASSQERGPGGYTF
DNA: TGTGCCAGCAGCCAAGAGCGAGGGCCAGGAGGCTACACCTTC

J: TRBJ2-7
size: NA
D: TRBD2
V: TRBV19
CDR3: CASSAGGAWDSSYEQYF
DNA: TGTGCCAGTAGTGCGGGGGGGGCCTGGGACAGCTCCTACGAGCAGTACTTC

J: TRBJ2-2
size: NA
D: TRBD1
V: TRBV10-1
CDR3: CASSGQGGHTGELFF
DNA: TGCGCCAGCAGTGGACAGGGGGGCCATACCGGGGAGCTGTTTTTT

J: TRBJ1-1
size: NA
D: TRBD1
V: TRBV5-6
CDR3: CASRGQGNTEAFF
DNA: TGTGCCAGCAGAGGACAGGGAAACACTGAAGCTTTCTTT